This TCR beta chain is from a study of T cells after posttransplantation cyclophosphamide (dated by TCRdb to about 2016). In terms of the full investigation: The study tracked T cell repertoire reconstitution by TRB sequencing after myeloablative bone marrow transplantation using posttransplantation cyclophosphamide as GVHD prophylaxis. TRB sequencing was performed on blood from all 35 or so PTCy patients with 1-year posttransplant specimens. In 3 patients, up to roughly 3 additional blood samples taken between 2 and 5.2 years after transplant also underwent TRB sequencing, as did pretransplant blood from a handful of patients. Antigen receptor sequencing was done on samples from some 34 PTCy-treated patients and from under 20 related bone marrow donors of those patients. Public TRB sequences were searched against a database of over 3,000 sequences associated with responses to pathogens, tumor antigens, self-antigens and alloantigens. Because TRA and TRB clonality correlated tightly in 9 samples, later TCR analyses were limited to TRB. The full study reports these points: Donor-recipient similarity was low at 1-2 months but increased during the first year, and donor CD8+ memory clones often dominated later blood repertoires. The TRB repertoires of T cells infiltrating skin or GI tract showed only limited overlap with the TRB repertoires of T cells in blood. Across under 50 patients, recipient CMV seropositivity and CMV reactivation were highly associated with TRB clonality; PTCy diversity was similar to CNI/methotrexate controls.

PTCy-treated patients came from a prospective multi-institutional clinical trial. Mononuclear cells from peripheral blood and bone marrow were separated by Ficoll-Hypaque density centrifugation and then cryopreserved. The CDR3 holds 14 amino acids from the cysteine to the phenylalanine. Of all the DNA, just the CDR3 is kept, 42 bases in frame from base 1. Trimming takes 2 bases from V and 4 bases from J, and the germline ends sit 11 bases apart. Via the germline V gene, CDR1 is MDHEN and CDR2 SYDVKM. Regarding this clone: This clone's antigen is unknown. No base qualities exist here, and no much larger clone lies one base off it.

Genomic DNA was the input for TRB sequencing, which was run either with the immunoSEQ assay at survey resolution or with the hsTCRB kit. For the original study's pipeline: The immunoSEQ software was used for initial read processing, and the LymphoSeq R package was used for repertoire analyses. For each TRB dataset, clonality was calculated as 1 minus normalized Shannon entropy, and the Gini coefficient was computed as well. To infer phenotypes in unsorted samples, TRB sequences from sorted subsets of the recipient or donor were mapped onto the unsorted samples of the same recipient. TCRdb provides this immuneACCESS table in a form limited to in-frame rearrangements. Some clones are lacking; in checked studies, under half of them reflect an unresolved V gene, and why the rest are absent is not known. For V, J and clone size, that table is used; D and trimming come from the DNA. This sample holds tens of thousands of clones; approximately 90% were observed only once. The ten biggest clones cover 15% of the sample.

The V and J genes are TRBV28 and TRBJ1-1, and the D gene may be TRBD1, 6 bases matching. The sequenced sample consisted of PBMCs. This clonotype was sampled from a middle-aged woman with a blood cancer, CMV-positive, and with a related stem cell donor. The sequenced DNA is TGTGCCAGCAGTTTACAGGGGATGGGCACTGAAGCTTTCTTT. Translated, it gives CASSLQGMGTEAFF.